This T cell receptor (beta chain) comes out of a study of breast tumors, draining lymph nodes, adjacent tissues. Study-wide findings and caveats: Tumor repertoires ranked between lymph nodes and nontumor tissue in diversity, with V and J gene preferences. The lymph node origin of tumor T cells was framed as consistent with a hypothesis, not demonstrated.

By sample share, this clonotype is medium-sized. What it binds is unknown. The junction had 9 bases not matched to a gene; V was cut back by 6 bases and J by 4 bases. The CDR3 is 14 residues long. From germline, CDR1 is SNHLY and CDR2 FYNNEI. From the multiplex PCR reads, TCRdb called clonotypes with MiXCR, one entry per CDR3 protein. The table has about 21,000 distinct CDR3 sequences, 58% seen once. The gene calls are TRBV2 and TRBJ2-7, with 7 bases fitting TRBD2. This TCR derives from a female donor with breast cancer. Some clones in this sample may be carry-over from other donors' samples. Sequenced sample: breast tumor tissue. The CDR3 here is CASRSAGLGYEQYF. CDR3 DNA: TGTGCCAGCAGGTCAGCGGGATTGGGTTACGAGCAGTACTTC.